This passage covers 3 T cell receptor beta chains from one sample sequenced in a study of T cells expressing NK-cell markers. TCRdb derives one entry per CDR3 protein from the 5' RACE reads, leaving out DNA. The sample holds 500,000 or so distinct CDR3 sequences. The sequenced sample consisted of blood T cells: a sorted CD56 or NKG2C T cell subset, CD4+ or CD8+ T cells, or bulk PBMC T cells (not recorded which). The receptors originated from a man aged 18 to 29 in good health.

J is TRBJ2-7 and V is TRBV7-3; the TCRdb D gene call, TRBD1, has no DNA to confirm it. There are 18 residues in the CDR3. Looked up from germline, CDR1 is SGHTA and CDR2 is FQGTGA. CDR3 in amino acids: CASSFYYTPGQIFYEQYF. The variable domain in full, completed from reference TRBV7-3 and TRBJ2-7, reads GAGVSQTPSNKVTEKGKYVELRCDPISGHTALYWYRQSLGQGPEFLIYFQGTGAADDSGLPNDRFFAVRPEGSVSTLKIQRTERGDSAVYLCASSFYYTPGQIFYEQYFGPGTRLTVT.

The V gene is TRBV24-1, the J gene TRBJ2-1; TCRdb gives TRBD2 as the D gene, but with no DNA this cannot be confirmed. The CDR3 totals 18 residues. The germline gives CDR1 KGHDR, CDR2 SFDVKD. The CDR3 sequence: CATSDSGLAGGQPGEQFF.

J is TRBJ1-5 and V is TRBV18. From germline, CDR1 is KGHSH and CDR2 LQKENI. The CDR3 length is 16 residues. CDR3 sequence: CASSPSRGGGNQPQHF.